This T cell receptor (beta chain) was retrieved from a study of cytomegalovirus exposure and HLA in healthy donors. In the case of this clone: Its antigen is unknown.

This CDR3 is built from 14 residues. CDR1 and CDR2 (germline): LGHNA, YSLEER. Trimming shortened V by 0 bases and J by 12 bases, and 16 bases separated the two germline ends. Both 60 Vbeta primers and 13 Jbeta primers went into the PCR. Sequencing used immunoSEQ multiplex PCR; TCRdb keeps in-frame clones, though not all of them. This sample has some 180,000 clones; approximately 78% occur once, and the top ten carry roughly an eighth. Study-wide results and caveats: Later examination showed HLA-associated TCR beta chains had greater clonal expansion than equally common others. Through in vitro validation, a few CMV-associated chains were shown to be specific for CMV antigens. Rarity marked most TCR sequences, yet some public TCRs occurred in many donors.

This chain links TRBV4-3 with TRBJ2-3; D gene ambiguous. Sequencing was carried out using PBMCs. The TCR originated in a woman aged 25-40 years in good health and CMV-seropositive. This CDR3 reads CASSQDSSAVPQYF. As DNA, the CDR3 is TGCGCCAGCAGCCAAGATAGCTCCGCCGTCCCACAGTATTTT.